The rows below give T cell receptor beta chains drawn from one sample of a study of cytomegalovirus exposure and HLA in healthy donors. Method: immunoSEQ multiplex PCR; TCRdb's copy keeps in-frame clones and lacks some. The sample has more than 200,000 clones; roughly four fifths are singletons. The sequenced sample was PBMCs. Receptors were obtained from a girl between 10 and 17 years old in good health and CMV-seronegative. Both conserved end residues are part of each CDR3. The D gene is left open where the match is weak. Size is omitted from some rows. Given values are once, few, many or a class for expanded clones.

>.|TRBV2|.|TRBJ2-5
CASKVGGGSEEAQYF
TGTGCCAGCAAGGTGGGCGGGGGCTCCGAAGAGGCCCAGTACTTC
>.|TRBV27|.|TRBJ1-5
CASSFSSQGLQPQHF
TGTGCCAGCAGTTTTTCGTCACAGGGTCTTCAGCCCCAGCATTTT
>.|TRBV5-4|TRBD2|TRBJ2-5
CASSPGLAGGETQYF
TGTGCCAGCAGCCCAGGATTAGCGGGAGGAGAGACCCAGTACTTC
>once|TRBV27|.|TRBJ1-3
CASSPLLEMGNTIYF
TGTGCCAGCAGTCCCCTTTTGGAGATGGGAAACACCATATATTTT
>.|TRBV5-8|TRBD1|TRBJ1-2
CASSFRDRADYGYTF
TGTGCCAGCAGCTTCCGGGACAGGGCAGACTATGGCTACACCTTC
>.|TRBV27|.|TRBJ2-7
CASSYRSTYEQYF
TGTGCCAGCAGTTACAGGAGTACCTACGAGCAGTACTTC
>.|TRBV29-1|TRBD2|TRBJ2-3
CSLSTSGYTDTQYF
TGCAGCCTCTCGACTAGCGGATACACAGATACGCAGTATTTT
>.|TRBV6-5|.|TRBJ1-5
CASSSGDSNQPQHF
TGTGCCAGCAGTTCGGGGGATAGCAATCAGCCCCAGCATTTT
>.|TRBV7-9|TRBD2|TRBJ2-1
CASNRGTSGNNEQFF
TGTGCCAGCAACCGCGGGACTAGCGGTAACAATGAGCAGTTCTTC
>.|TRBV7-9|.|TRBJ2-7
CSSSLTTGPSYEQYF
TGTTCCAGCAGCTTAACCACAGGACCCTCCTACGAGCAGTACTTC
>.|TRBV4-1|TRBD1|TRBJ1-5
CASSQAGRTGGVRNQPQHF
TGCGCCAGCAGCCAAGCGGGTCGTACAGGGGGCGTTCGGAATCAGCCCCAGCATTTT
>.|TRBV11-2|.|TRBJ1-3
CASSAAGISGNTIYF
TGTGCCAGCAGCGCGGCGGGGATCTCTGGAAACACCATATATTTT
>.|TRBV7-3|.|TRBJ2-3
CASSLTSRGWENTDTQYF
TGTGCCAGCAGCTTAACTAGCCGGGGGTGGGAAAACACAGATACGCAGTATTTT
>.|TRBV10-3|TRBD1|TRBJ1-5
CATTSGTGSWSHQPQHF
TGTGCCACCACTAGCGGGACAGGCAGTTGGTCCCATCAGCCCCAGCATTTT
>few|TRBV18|.|TRBJ1-1
CASSPNREMNTEAFF
TGTGCCAGCTCACCTAACAGGGAAATGAACACTGAAGCTTTCTTT
>.|TRBV2|.|TRBJ1-2
CASSGTRAVDGYTF
TGTGCCAGCAGCGGCACCAGGGCCGTGGATGGCTACACCTTC
>few|TRBV5-1|.|TRBJ2-7
CASSSGHKTYEQYF
TGCGCCAGCAGCTCTGGACATAAAACCTACGAGCAGTACTTC
>few|TRBV6-5|.|TRBJ1-5
CASSLEGGANQPQHF
TGTGCCAGCAGTCTGGAAGGGGGAGCCAATCAGCCCCAGCATTTT
>.|TRBV28|.|TRBJ1-2
CASREGGRATYGYTF
TGTGCCAGCAGGGAGGGAGGGAGGGCTACATATGGCTACACCTTC
>.|TRBV5-6|.|TRBJ2-7
CASSLRVTGIYEQYF
TGTGCCAGCAGCTTAAGAGTCACGGGGATCTACGAGCAGTACTTC
>.|TRBV6-5|TRBD1|TRBJ1-1
CASSPDRGTEAFF
TGTGCCAGCAGCCCCGACAGGGGAACTGAAGCTTTCTTT
>.|TRBV28|.|TRBJ1-1
CASRNFRRQMNTEAFF
TGTGCCAGCAGAAATTTTAGGAGGCAGATGAACACTGAAGCTTTCTTT
>.|TRBV19|.|TRBJ2-5
CASSGSTGTLQETQYF
TGTGCCAGTAGTGGGTCGACAGGGACTCTCCAAGAGACCCAGTACTTC
>.|TRBV28|.|TRBJ1-1
CASRATGSNTEAFF
TGTGCCAGCAGAGCTACAGGGTCAAACACTGAAGCTTTCTTT
>.|TRBV6-5|.|TRBJ1-1
CASSVEMNTEAFF
TGTGCCAGCAGTGTAGAAATGAACACTGAAGCTTTCTTT
>.|TRBV4-3|.|TRBJ2-5
CASSPATPPETQYF
TGCGCCAGCAGCCCGGCGACACCCCCGGAGACCCAGTACTTC
>.|TRBV19|.|TRBJ2-2
CASSHSQGTGELFF
TGTGCCAGTAGTCACAGCCAAGGCACCGGGGAGCTGTTTTTT
>.|TRBV7-8|.|TRBJ2-1
CASSFFTLAYNEQFF
TGTGCCAGCAGCTTCTTTACGCTAGCGTACAATGAGCAGTTCTTC
>few|TRBV2|.|TRBJ1-1
CASSLDTDEAFF
TGTGCCAGCAGCCTCGATACAGATGAAGCTTTCTTT
>.|TRBV27|TRBD1|TRBJ1-4
CASRRSGTGAEKLFF
TGTGCCAGCAGGAGAAGCGGGACAGGGGCCGAAAAACTGTTTTTT
>.|TRBV5-1|.|TRBJ2-7
CASSLDGNEQYF
TGCGCCAGCAGCTTGGACGGGAATGAGCAGTACTTC
>.|TRBV19|.|TRBJ1-2
CASSPPGTSYGYTF
TGTGCCAGTAGCCCACCAGGGACATCCTATGGCTACACCTTC
>.|TRBV5-5|.|TRBJ1-4
CASSPSRGDEKLFF
TGTGCCAGCAGCCCCTCGCGGGGGGATGAAAAACTGTTTTTT
>.|TRBV7-9|.|TRBJ2-7
CASSSPDRSYEQYF
TGTGCCAGCAGCTCCCCAGACAGAAGCTACGAGCAGTACTTC
>.|TRBV19|TRBD2|TRBJ2-1
CASSTTSGRGEQFF
TGTGCCAGTAGTACAACTAGCGGGAGAGGTGAGCAGTTCTTC
>.|TRBV5-4|TRBD1|TRBJ1-2
CASSTWLDRGPSDYGYTF
TGTGCCAGCAGCACCTGGTTGGACAGGGGGCCCTCGGACTATGGCTACACCTTC
>.|TRBV27|TRBD1|TRBJ2-3
CASRDRGNLPADTQYF
TGTGCCAGCAGGGACAGGGGAAACCTCCCAGCGGATACGCAGTATTTT
>few|TRBV6-5|TRBD1|TRBJ2-7
CASSYFGAQGPYEQYF
TGTGCCAGCAGTTACTTCGGCGCACAGGGGCCCTACGAGCAGTACTTC
>.|TRBV9|TRBD1|TRBJ1-2
CASSVSGGSGYTF
TGTGCCAGCAGCGTATCAGGGGGCAGTGGCTACACCTTC
>.|TRBV5-7|TRBD1|TRBJ2-7
CASRPDRGAYEQYF
TGTGCCAGCAGGCCGGACAGGGGGGCCTACGAGCAGTACTTC
>.|TRBV29-1|TRBD2|TRBJ2-1
CSVEDFAGGEQFF
TGCAGCGTTGAAGATTTTGCGGGAGGGGAGCAGTTCTTC
>.|TRBV28|.|TRBJ1-2
CASTEQRTFANYGYTF
TGTGCCAGCACGGAACAGCGGACTTTTGCTAACTATGGCTACACCTTC
>.|TRBV7-9|.|TRBJ1-2
CSSTPRTDGYTF
TGTTCCAGCACCCCAAGGACAGATGGCTACACCTTC
>.|TRBV5-1|TRBD2|TRBJ2-2
CASSYRTSPNTGELFF
TGCGCCAGCAGCTATCGGACTAGTCCGAACACCGGGGAGCTGTTTTTT
>once|TRBV18|.|TRBJ1-5
CASSPYRDSNQPQHF
TGTGCCAGCTCACCTTACAGGGATAGCAATCAGCCCCAGCATTTT
>.|TRBV7-9|TRBD1|TRBJ1-1
CSSSLGQGGPEAFF
TGTTCCAGCAGCTTAGGACAGGGAGGCCCTGAAGCTTTCTTT
>.|TRBV5-1|.|TRBJ2-7
CASSLFAGSYEQYF
TGCGCCAGCAGCTTATTCGCGGGGTCCTACGAGCAGTACTTC
>.|TRBV28|.|TRBJ1-2
CASSRGLYYGYTF
TGTGCCAGCAGCCGTGGCCTTTACTATGGCTACACCTTC
>.|TRBV5-1|TRBD1|TRBJ2-1
CASSSGTGALNEQFF
TGCGCCAGCAGCAGTGGGACAGGGGCTTTAAATGAGCAGTTCTTC
>.|TRBV6-5|.|TRBJ1-1
CASSYTLWGDNTEAFF
TGTGCCAGCAGTTACACCCTGTGGGGGGACAACACTGAAGCTTTCTTT
>.|TRBV11-1|.|TRBJ2-1
CASSLVRLGGEQFF
TGTGCCAGCAGCTTAGTTAGGTTGGGGGGTGAGCAGTTCTTC
>.|TRBV27|.|TRBJ1-5
CASSFLGVSNQPQHF
TGTGCCAGCAGTTTCCTAGGGGTTAGCAATCAGCCCCAGCATTTT
>.|TRBV7-3|TRBD1|TRBJ2-7
CASSFGDRGRNEQYF
TGTGCCAGCAGCTTTGGGGACAGGGGGCGAAACGAGCAGTACTTC
>.|TRBV4-2|TRBD1|TRBJ2-6
CASSRAGGERSGANVLTF
TGTGCCAGCAGTCGGGCAGGGGGAGAAAGATCTGGGGCCAACGTCCTGACTTTC
>.|TRBV5-1|TRBD1|TRBJ2-7
CASSIGTGTHEQYF
TGCGCCAGCAGCATAGGGACAGGGACCCACGAGCAGTACTTC